This TCR beta chain was identified in a study of blood T cell repertoires in COVID-19. At the level of the study: The cDNA or gDNA used as material had been derived from T cells, B-cell-depleted T cells, or PBMCs.

Germline values: CDR1 SGHVS, CDR2 FNYEAQ. V shed 5 bases, J shed 2 bases, and the junction held 4 bases outside the gene matches. The CDR3 extends over 15 amino acids. In the source study's methods: For nucleated cells, counts were estimated from reference gene primer amplification. Data came from immunoSEQ multiplex PCR; TCRdb stores just in-frame clones and leaves some out. That table is the source of V, J and clone size, and D and trimming were worked out from the DNA. The table shows roughly 140,000 clones, with roughly nine tenths occurring only once. J is TRBJ1-4 and V is TRBV7-6; 8 nucleotides agree with TRBD1. The sequenced sample was peripheral blood. The source is a woman between 35 and 50 years old with acute or convalescent COVID-19. CDR3 nucleotides: TGTGCCAGCAGCGACTACAGGGGGACTAATGAAAAACTGTTTTTT. Translation gives CASSDYRGTNEKLFF. Variable domain in full (rest from reference TRBV7-6 and TRBJ1-4): GAGVSQSPRYKVTKRGQDVALRCDPISGHVSLYWYRQALGQGPEFLTYFNYEAQQDKSGLPNDRFSAERPEGSISTLTIQRTEQRDSAMYRCASSDYRGTNEKLFFGSGTQLSVL.